The rows below give T cell receptor beta chains drawn from one sample of a study of blood T cell repertoires in COVID-19. Measured with immunoSEQ multiplex PCR; TCRdb has only the in-frame clones, and not every one. Of over 20,000 clones in the sample, around 88% were seen once. Source material: peripheral blood. Receptor source: a man between 65 and 85 years old with acute or convalescent COVID-19. Both conserved end residues are trimmed from each CDR3. Expanded clones get a size class; other rows say once, few or many, or leave the size out.

TRBV19 . ASSPRTAFYGYT
TRBV6-5 . ASSSEETSTNEKLF
TRBV3-1/TRBV3-2 . ASSQEGASNQPQH
TRBV7-3 . ASSSLGTGNTEAF
TRBV5-4 . ASSRDNPSPIGYT
TRBV6-5 . ASSRGWANEKLF
TRBV7-3 . ASSSGGNSGANVLT
TRBV27 once ASSGQGLGDGYQPQH
TRBV18 . ASSARQGDTGELF
TRBV28 . ASTDRVYEQY
TRBV19 . ASSTLRTGREGQPQH
TRBV7-3 . ASSAPGQGNTGELF
TRBV19 few ASRRSGTSGAVQF
TRBV5-1 . ASSNDRGQETQY
TRBV6-1 . ASSEKGTSQSSRATDTQY
TRBV14 . ASSRQGYTEAF
TRBV28 . ASRQGGGEQY